One sample yielded the 14 T cell receptor beta chains listed below, sequenced in a study of T-cell memory formation after mild COVID-19. MiXCR, applied by TCRdb to the 5' RACE reads, yields one record per CDR3 protein. The sample includes under 550,000 distinct CDR3 sequences, over 15% of them seen just once. Sequencing was carried out using PBMCs or a T cell subset sorted from them (not recorded which). These receptors all come from an adult woman who had mild COVID-19 (a few samples of this study predate the infection). Cell type and time point are not known.

The chain links TRBV5-1 to TRBJ2-7; tentatively, D is TRBD1 (6 bases). The CDR3 consists of 18 residues. Trimming cost V 0 bases and J 1 base, with 20 bases left between them. Germline-derived CDR1 and CDR2 are SGHRS and YFSETQ. CDR3 in DNA: TGCGCCAGCAGCTTGGAGCAGGGACATCCGATCTCTTCCTACGAGCAGTACTTC. Amino acid sequence: CASSLEQGHPISSYEQYF.

In this sample, this clonotype turned up a few times. At one end, the junction sequence differs from germline, possibly due to a read error. The chain joins TRBV5-1 to TRBJ1-1; D is perhaps TRBD1 (5 bases). Germline V gives CDR1 SGHRS, CDR2 YFSETQ. The CDR3 has 14 residues. The CDR3 sequence is CASSLWGTNTEAFF. For the CDR3, the DNA is TGCGCCAGCAGCTTGTGGGGGACGAACACTGAGGCTTTCTTT.

Only one count was recorded for this clonotype. This chain links TRBV6-4 with TRBJ1-5; the D is unclear. V lost 0 bases, J lost 4 bases, and 16 bases lay in between. The germline gives CDR1 MRHNA, CDR2 SNTAGT. The CDR3 is made up of 17 amino acids. CDR3 nucleotide sequence: TGTGCCAGCAGTGACTCGAGAACGTGGCTACTTAATCAGCCCCAGCATTTT. Its translation: CASSDSRTWLLNQPQHF.

This clonotype was recorded at least ten times. V and J are TRBV20-1 and TRBJ2-1; 7 bases are shared with TRBD1. This CDR3 contains 13 residues. Germline V CDR1 and CDR2: DFQATT, SNEGSKA (reference sequence). The CDR3 loop reads CSATGDSYNEQFF. In DNA, the CDR3 is TGCAGCGCAACAGGGGACTCCTACAATGAGCAGTTCTTC.

This clonotype was observed a few times. This chain joins TRBV6-4 and TRBJ2-1; 13 bases agree with TRBD2. Per germline, CDR1 MRHNA and CDR2 SNTAGT. Unmatched junction bases numbered 6, after V lost 5 bases and J lost 5 bases. The CDR3 covers 16 residues. CDR3 nucleotide sequence: TGTGCCAGCAGTCCCCGGACTAGCGGGAGCAACAATGAGCAGTTCTTC. The encoded protein is CASSPRTSGSNNEQFF.

This clonotype came up a few times. The chain has TRBV4-2 and TRBJ2-3, with 8 bases aligning to TRBD1. The germline V gene has CDR1 LGHNA and CDR2 YNFKEQ. The CDR3 is 16 amino acids. J gave up 0 bases and V 4 bases, and 6 bases lay outside the gene matches. The CDR3 sequence: CASSPRGTGSTDTQYF. The CDR3, as DNA: TGTGCCAGCAGCCCTAGGGGGACAGGAAGCACAGATACGCAGTATTTT.

The sample holds a few counts of this clonotype. This rearrangement joins TRBV7-9 to TRBJ1-1, with 7 bases matching TRBD1. Germline lookup yields CDR1 SEHNR and CDR2 FQNEAQ (reference sequence). The CDR3 contains 15 residues. Germline trimming cut 4 bases from V and 6 bases from J; bases unmatched to any gene: 11. CDR3 DNA: TGTGCCAGCAGCTCGCTGGACAGGCCTGATTCTGAAGCTTTCTTT. Amino acid sequence: CASSSLDRPDSEAFF.

The CDR3 nucleotides are TGCAGTGCTCCCCCGGGTAGCGGGGGGGAGACCCAGTACTTC. It yields the protein CSAPPGSGGETQYF. This chain links TRBV20-1 with TRBJ2-5; 10 bases are a match to TRBD2. Germline CDR1 and CDR2: DFQATT and SNEGSKA (reference sequence). J gave up 5 bases and V 5 bases, and 8 bases lay outside the gene matches. The CDR3 has 14 residues.

This chain joins TRBV30 and TRBJ1-3; D possibly corresponds to TRBD1 (6 bases). Germline V lookup: CDR1 GTSNPN, CDR2 SVGIG (reference sequence). V lost 2 bases and J 1 base, leaving 12 bases between the germline ends. The CDR3 sequence is 15 residues long. Here the CDR3 DNA reads TGTGCCTGGAGTTTGGGGGCTTCTTCTGGAAACACCATATATTTT. It specifies CAWSLGASSGNTIYF.

This clonotype came up a few times. The chain couples TRBV12-5 to TRBJ2-2, with a weak D call TRBD2 (6 bases). CDR1 and CDR2 from the germline V gene are LGHNT and FRNRAP. This CDR3 has 16 residues. V gave up 3 bases and J gave up 3 bases, with 14 bases separating them. CDR3 in DNA: TGTGCTAGTGGTTTAATTAGCGGAGAACACACCGGGGAGCTGTTTTTT. It yields the protein CASGLISGEHTGELFF.

There are many counts of this clonotype. This chain connects TRBV7-3 to TRBJ2-5, with D possibly matching TRBD1 (6 bases). This CDR3 is 13 amino acids long. Germline-derived CDR1 and CDR2 are SGHTA and FQGTGA. The V end lost 2 bases, the J end lost 4 bases, and 8 bases lay between the germline ends. The CDR3 DNA reads TGTGCCAGCAGCTTAGAACAGGGAGAGACCCAGTACTTC. Translating it yields CASSLEQGETQYF.

The gene calls are TRBV9 and TRBJ2-7, with 7 bases fitting TRBD2. The length of the CDR3 is 18 residues. The germline V gene encodes CDR1 SGDLS and CDR2 YYNGEE. V dropped 4 bases and J dropped 2; count of bases not matched to a gene: 18. The CDR3 spells CASSPGSLWAGTTYEQYF. In nucleotides, the CDR3 is TGTGCCAGCAGCCCGGGTTCTCTTTGGGCAGGGACTACCTACGAGCAGTACTTC.

The V call is TRBV30, the J call TRBJ2-1; D tentatively reads TRBD1 or TRBD2 (5 bases each). Germline V gene lookup returns CDR1 GTSNPN and CDR2 SVGIG (reference sequence). CDR3 size: 15 residues. V lost 0 bases and J 3 bases, leaving 12 bases between the germline ends. The CDR3 reads CAWSVFGGSYNEQFF. The CDR3 DNA sequence: TGTGCCTGGAGTGTATTTGGGGGTAGCTACAATGAGCAGTTCTTC. Full variable domain (outside the CDR3, taken from reference TRBV30 and TRBJ2-1): SQTIHQWPATLVQPVGSPLSLECTVEGTSNPNLYWYRQAAGRGLQLLFYSVGIGQISSEVPQNLSASRPQDRQFILSSKKLLLSDSGFYLCAWSVFGGSYNEQFFGPGTRLTVL.

V is TRBV12-5 and J is TRBJ2-2; possibly TRBD1 for D (8 bases). The CDR3 covers 16 residues. Germline V gene data show CDR1 as LGHNT and CDR2 as FRNRAP. V lost 6 bases, J lost 2 bases, and 16 bases lay in between. The CDR3 coding sequence is TGTGCTAGTGGCTCTACAGGGGGGGTCAACACCGGGGAGCTGTTTTTT. It is translated as CASGSTGGVNTGELFF.